This T cell receptor beta chain was obtained from a study of T-cell memory formation after mild COVID-19. Findings of the study overall: Pre-infection memory contained some responding clones, which suggested that cross-reactive memory had joined.

Trimming cost V 2 bases and J 7 bases, with 8 bases left between them. This CDR3 is built from 13 residues. Germline assignment: CDR1 MNHEY and CDR2 SMNVEV (reference sequence). There are a few counts of this clonotype. What it binds is not known. 5'RACE with constant-segment primers yielded barcoded, UMI-tagged TCR alpha and TCR beta cDNA libraries. MiXCR was run by TCRdb on the 5' RACE reads, yielding one entry per CDR3 protein. The profile shows about 470,000 distinct CDR3 sequences, about 18% of them singletons. This TCR came from an adult woman who had mild COVID-19 (a few samples of this study predate the infection). Cell type and time point are not known. Sequenced: PBMCs or a T cell subset sorted from them (not recorded which). V is TRBV27 and J is TRBJ2-2; D call uncertain. The CDR3 bases are TGTGCCAGCAGTTTAGGCTTTCTCGGGGAGCTGTTTTTT. Translating it yields CASSLGFLGELFF.